This TCR beta chain was captured by sequencing in a study of T cell repertoires in cytomegalovirus infection. Background on the study: Carrying CMV and the relevant HLA type showed in public TCR beta signatures.

Between the trimmed V and J ends, which lost 2 bases and 10 bases, there was a span of 9 bases. Germline V gene sequence: CDR1 MNHNY, CDR2 SVGAGI (reference sequence). The CDR3 consists of 12 residues. Regarding this clonotype: Its specificity is unknown.

TCRdb re-analysed the reads in MiXCR, keeping a single row per CDR3 protein. The sample holds fewer than 400,000 distinct CDR3 sequences, about a sixth seen once. Study results and limitations: Individuals carrying CMV plus the relevant HLA were identified by cumulative frequency of public TCR beta families. The ex vivo response was dominated by HLA-C-restricted CMV-specific TCR beta clonotypes.

The sequence was collected from a human donor in good health (CMV status not recorded). Some clones in this sample may be carry-over from other donors' samples. The chain employs TRBV6-6 and TRBJ2-1; D is unclear. Sequenced material: PBMCs. The CDR3 loop is CASSYTLGEQFF. In nucleotides, the CDR3 is TGTGCCAGCAGTTACACCTTAGGGGAGCAGTTCTTC.